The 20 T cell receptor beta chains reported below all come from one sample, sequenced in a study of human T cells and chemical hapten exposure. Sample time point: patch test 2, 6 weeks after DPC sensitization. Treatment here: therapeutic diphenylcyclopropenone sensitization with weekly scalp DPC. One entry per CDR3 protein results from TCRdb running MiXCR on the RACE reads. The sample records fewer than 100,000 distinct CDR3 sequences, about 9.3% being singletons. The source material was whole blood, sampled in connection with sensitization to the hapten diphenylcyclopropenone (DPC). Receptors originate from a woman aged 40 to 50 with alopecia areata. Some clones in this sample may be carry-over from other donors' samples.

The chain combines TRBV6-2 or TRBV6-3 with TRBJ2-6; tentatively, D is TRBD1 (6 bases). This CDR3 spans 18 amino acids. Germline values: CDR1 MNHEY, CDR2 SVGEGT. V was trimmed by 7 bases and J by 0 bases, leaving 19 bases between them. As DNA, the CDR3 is TGTGCCAGCAAGGGTACGCCGGGGACACTCTCTGGGGCCAACGTCCTGACTTTC. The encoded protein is CASKGTPGTLSGANVLTF.

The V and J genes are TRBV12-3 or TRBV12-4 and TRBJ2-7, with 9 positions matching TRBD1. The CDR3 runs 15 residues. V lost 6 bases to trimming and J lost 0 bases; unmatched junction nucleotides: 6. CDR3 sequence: CASSDRGISSYEQYF. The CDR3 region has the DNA TGTGCCAGCAGCGACAGGGGGATTTCCTCCTACGAGCAGTACTTC.

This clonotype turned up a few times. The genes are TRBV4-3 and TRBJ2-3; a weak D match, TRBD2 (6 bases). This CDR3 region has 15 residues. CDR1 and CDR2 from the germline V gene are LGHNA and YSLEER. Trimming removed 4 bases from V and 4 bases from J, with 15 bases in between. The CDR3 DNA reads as TGCGCCAGCAGCCGATTAGCGGCTAGCTCAGATACGCAGTATTTT. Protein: CASSRLAASSDTQYF.

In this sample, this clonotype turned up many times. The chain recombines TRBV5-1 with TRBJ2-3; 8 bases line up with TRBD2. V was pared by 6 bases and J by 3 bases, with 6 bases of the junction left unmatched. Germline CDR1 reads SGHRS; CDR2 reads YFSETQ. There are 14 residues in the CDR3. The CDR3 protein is CASKRGFETDTQYF. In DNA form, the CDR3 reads TGCGCCAGCAAGCGGGGGTTCGAGACAGATACGCAGTATTTT. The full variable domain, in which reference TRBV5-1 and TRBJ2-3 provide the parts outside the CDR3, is KAGVTQTPRYLIKTRGQQVTLSCSPISGHRSVSWYQQTPGQGLQFLFEYFSETQRNKGNFPGRFSGRQFSNSRSEMNVSTLELGDSALYLCASKRGFETDTQYFGPGTRLTVL.

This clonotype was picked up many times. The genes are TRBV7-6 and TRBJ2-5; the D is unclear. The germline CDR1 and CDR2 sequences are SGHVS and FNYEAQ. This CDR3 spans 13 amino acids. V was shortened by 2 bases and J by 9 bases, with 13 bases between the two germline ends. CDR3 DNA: TGTGCCAGCAGCTTATCCGAGTTAAAGGCCCAGTACTTC. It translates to CASSLSELKAQYF.

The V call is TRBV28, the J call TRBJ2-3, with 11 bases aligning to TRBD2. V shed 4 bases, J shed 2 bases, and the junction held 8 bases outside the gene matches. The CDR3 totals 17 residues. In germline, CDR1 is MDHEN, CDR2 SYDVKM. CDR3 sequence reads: CASSSPLLAGATDTQYF. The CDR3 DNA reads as TGTGCCAGCAGTTCTCCCCTACTAGCGGGGGCCACAGATACGCAGTATTTT.

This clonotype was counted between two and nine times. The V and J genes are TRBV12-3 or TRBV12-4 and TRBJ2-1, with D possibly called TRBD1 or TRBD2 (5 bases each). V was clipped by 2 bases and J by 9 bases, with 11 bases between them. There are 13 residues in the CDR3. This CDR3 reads CASSLLGTVEQFF. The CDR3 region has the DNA TGTGCCAGCAGTTTACTGGGGACGGTTGAGCAGTTCTTC.

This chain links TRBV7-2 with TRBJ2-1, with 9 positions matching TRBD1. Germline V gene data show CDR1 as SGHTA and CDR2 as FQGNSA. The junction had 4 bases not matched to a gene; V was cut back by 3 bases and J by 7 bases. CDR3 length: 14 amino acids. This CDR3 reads CASSLGQGRNEQFF. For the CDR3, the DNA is TGTGCCAGCAGCTTGGGACAGGGTCGGAATGAGCAGTTCTTC.

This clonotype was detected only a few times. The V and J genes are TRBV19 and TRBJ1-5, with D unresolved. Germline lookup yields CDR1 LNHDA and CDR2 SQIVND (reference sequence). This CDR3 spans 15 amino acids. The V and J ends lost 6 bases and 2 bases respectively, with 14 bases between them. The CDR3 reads CASRDLLGGNQPQHF. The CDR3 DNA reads TGTGCCAGTAGGGACCTGCTCGGGGGCAATCAGCCCCAGCATTTT.

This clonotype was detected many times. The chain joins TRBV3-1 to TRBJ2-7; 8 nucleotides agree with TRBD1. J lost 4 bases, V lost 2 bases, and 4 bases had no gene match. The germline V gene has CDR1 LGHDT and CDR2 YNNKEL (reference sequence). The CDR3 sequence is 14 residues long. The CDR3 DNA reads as TGTGCCAGCAGCCAAACTCGACAGGGGTACGAGCAGTACTTC. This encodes CASSQTRQGYEQYF.

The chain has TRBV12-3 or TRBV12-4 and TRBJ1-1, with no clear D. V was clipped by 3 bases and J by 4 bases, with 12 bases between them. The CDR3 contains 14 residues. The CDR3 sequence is CASSLTGIPTEAFF. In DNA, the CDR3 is TGTGCCAGCAGTTTGACCGGGATACCCACTGAAGCTTTCTTT.

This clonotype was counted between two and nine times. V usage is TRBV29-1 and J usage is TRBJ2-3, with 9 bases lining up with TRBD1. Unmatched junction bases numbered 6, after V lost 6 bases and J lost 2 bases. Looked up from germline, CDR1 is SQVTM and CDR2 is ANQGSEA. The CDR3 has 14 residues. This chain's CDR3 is CSVGQGQFTDTQYF. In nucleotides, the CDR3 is TGCAGCGTGGGACAGGGACAGTTCACAGATACGCAGTATTTT.

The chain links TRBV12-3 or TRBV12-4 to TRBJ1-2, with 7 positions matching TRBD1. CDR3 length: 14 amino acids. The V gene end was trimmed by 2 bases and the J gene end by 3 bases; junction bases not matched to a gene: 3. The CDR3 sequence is CASSLKGADYGYTF. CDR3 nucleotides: TGTGCCAGCAGTTTAAAGGGGGCTGACTATGGCTACACCTTC.

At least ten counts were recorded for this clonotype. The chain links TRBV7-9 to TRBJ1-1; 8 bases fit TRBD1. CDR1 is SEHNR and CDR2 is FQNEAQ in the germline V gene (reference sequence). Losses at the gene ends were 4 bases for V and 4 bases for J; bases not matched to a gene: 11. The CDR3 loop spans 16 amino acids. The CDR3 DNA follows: TGTGCCAGCAGCTACGGGACAGGCCGCGAGGGCACTGAAGCTTTCTTT. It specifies CASSYGTGREGTEAFF.

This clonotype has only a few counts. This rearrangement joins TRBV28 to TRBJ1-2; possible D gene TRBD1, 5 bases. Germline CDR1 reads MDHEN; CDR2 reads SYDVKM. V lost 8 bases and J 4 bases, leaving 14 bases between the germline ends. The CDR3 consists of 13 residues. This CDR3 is CASGLGGTYGYTF. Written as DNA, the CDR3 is TGTGCCAGCGGGCTTGGGGGGACCTATGGCTACACCTTC.

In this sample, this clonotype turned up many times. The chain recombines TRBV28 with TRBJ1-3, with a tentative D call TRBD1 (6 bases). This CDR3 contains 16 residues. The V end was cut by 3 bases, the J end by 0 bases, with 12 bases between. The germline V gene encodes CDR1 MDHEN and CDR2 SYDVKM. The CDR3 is CASSLDSPLSGNTIYF. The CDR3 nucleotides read TGTGCCAGCAGTTTGGACAGCCCCCTCTCTGGAAACACCATATATTTT.

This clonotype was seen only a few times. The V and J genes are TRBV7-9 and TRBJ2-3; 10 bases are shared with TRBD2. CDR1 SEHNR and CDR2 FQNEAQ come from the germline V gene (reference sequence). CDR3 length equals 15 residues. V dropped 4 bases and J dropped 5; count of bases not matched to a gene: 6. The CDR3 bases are TGTGCCAGCAGCTCCGGGGCTAGCGGGAGAGATACGCAGTATTTT. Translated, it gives CASSSGASGRDTQYF.

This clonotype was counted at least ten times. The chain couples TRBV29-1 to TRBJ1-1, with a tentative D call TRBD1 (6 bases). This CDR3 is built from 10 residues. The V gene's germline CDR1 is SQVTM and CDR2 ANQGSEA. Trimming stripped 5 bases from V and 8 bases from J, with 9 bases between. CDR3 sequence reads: CSVNRDEAFF. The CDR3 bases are TGCAGCGTTAACAGGGACGAAGCTTTCTTT.

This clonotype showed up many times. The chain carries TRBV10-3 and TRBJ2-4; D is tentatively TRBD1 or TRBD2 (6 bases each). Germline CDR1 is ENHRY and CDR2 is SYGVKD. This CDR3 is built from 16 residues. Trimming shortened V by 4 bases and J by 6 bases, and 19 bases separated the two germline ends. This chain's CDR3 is CAISAERGLKGNIQYF. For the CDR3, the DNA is TGTGCCATCAGTGCCGAACGGGGGCTAAAGGGAAACATTCAGTACTTC.

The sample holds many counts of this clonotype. CDR3 sequence reads: CSVSRGEVTDTQYF. CDR3 DNA sequence: TGCAGCGTTTCCCGGGGGGAGGTGACAGATACGCAGTATTTT. The V gene is TRBV29-1, the J gene TRBJ2-3; 7 bases are a match to TRBD2. The CDR3 runs 14 residues. CDR1 is SQVTM and CDR2 is ANQGSEA in the germline V gene. The junction had 8 bases not matched to a gene; V was cut back by 5 bases and J by 3 bases.